This T cell receptor (beta chain) appears in the sequencing data of a study of blood T cell repertoires in COVID-19 (dated by TCRdb to 2019 to 2021). Context from the whole study: Samples from collaborators originated in the United States, Italy and Spain and spanned both the acute and convalescent phases of COVID-19. Deeply sampled blood TCRbeta repertoires from subjects exposed to, actively infected with, or recovered from COVID-19 were included in the dataset. The repertoires were released in a freely available public database intended as a resource for research on the immune response to SARS-CoV-2. The sample metadata nearly always contained a de-identified subject ID, COVID-19 status, age in years and sex. Samples came from the ongoing ImmuneRACE study (first 160 participants) plus 1,254 subjects from 6 global collaborators. The prospective study material was composed of cDNA or gDNA derived from T cells, B-cell-depleted T cells, or PBMCs. Where available, HLA class I and class II types were taken from metadata supplied by the sample provider and were not determined by assay-based typing. The investigation overall reported the following: Clinical and demographic metadata were provided uncurated, with the amount varying by source and participant.

One collaborating source in Seattle enrolled patients while the patients were actively infected and followed the patients over time throughout the course of disease. Each collaborating institution followed its own protocols to collect whole blood in K2EDTA tubes. For TCRbeta analysis, collaborators shipped samples in one of three forms: frozen whole blood, isolated PBMCs, or DNA extracted from either of those sample types. The immunoSEQ Assay, a bias-controlled multiplex PCR, was used to amplify TCRbeta CDR3 regions from genomic DNA. In the authors' own workflow: Nucleated cell counts per sample were estimated from amplification of reference gene primers within the assay. Sequence reads were collapsed and filtered to measure the absolute abundance of every unique TCRbeta CDR3 rearrangement. For each sample, productive Simpson clonality was calculated as the square root of Simpson's diversity index over productive rearrangements. TCRdb obtained this table from immuneACCESS and retained in-frame rearrangements with V and J assigned. These tables miss some clones; where compared with another copy, unresolved V genes account for less than half of the shortfall, and the remainder is unexplained. That table is the source of V, J and clone size, and D and trimming were worked out from the DNA. This sample has over 200,000 clones in its table, and 85% to 90% of those were observed once. The ten largest clonotypes hold 11% of the sample.

The germline V gene (reference sequence) provides CDR1 LGHDT and CDR2 YNNKEL. The CDR3 numbers 14 residues from cysteine through phenylalanine. Only the CDR3 portion is preserved as DNA: 42 bases, with reading frame beginning at the first base. V lost 1 base and J lost 8 bases; the stretch between them is 11 bases long. This clone appeared a single time. It lacks a known antigen. Nothing much larger sits one base from this clone, and base qualities are not available. The sample consisted of peripheral blood. The rearrangement joined TRBV3-1 (or the pseudogene TRBV3-2) to TRBJ2-2, and TRBD1 may be the D gene, going by 5 matching bases. The TCR sequence derives from a man aged 45-65 years with COVID-19, enrolled during active disease. The encoded CDR3 is CASSQGAGRGELFF. The DNA reads as follows: TGTGCCAGCAGCCAAGGGGCAGGGCGAGGGGAGCTGTTTTTT.